This TCR beta chain was retrieved from a study of T cells after somatic rescue of genetic block. CDR3 size: 14 residues. Germline CDR1 reads SGHTA; CDR2 reads FQGNSA. V shed 4 bases, J shed 7 bases, and the junction held 9 bases outside the gene matches. Method: immunoSEQ multiplex PCR; TCRdb's copy keeps in-frame clones and lacks some. Among about 67,000 clones listed, 90% to 95% were seen once. The specimen was peripheral blood mononuclear cells (PBMCs). The sequence was collected from a man between 40 and 49 years old. The chain uses TRBV7-2 and TRBJ2-5, with 7 bases aligning to TRBD2. The CDR3 here is CASSSTAGVGTQYF. In nucleotides, the CDR3 is TGTGCCAGCAGCTCTACCGCGGGAGTCGGGACCCAGTACTTC. Using reference TRBV7-2 and TRBJ2-5 for the parts outside the CDR3, the full variable domain is GAGVSQSPSNKVTEKGKDVELRCDPISGHTALYWYRQSLGQGLEFLIYFQGNSAPDKSGLPSDRFSAERTGGSVSTLTIQRTQQEDSAVYLCASSSTAGVGTQYFGPGTRLLVL.